Below, 12 T cell receptor beta chains from the same sample are listed, as sequenced in a study of blood T cell repertoires in COVID-19. TCRdb's table, derived via immunoSEQ multiplex PCR, lists solely in-frame clones and lacks some. The repertoire holds about 300,000 clones, with over 80% as singletons. Sequencing used peripheral blood. These receptors were collected from a woman aged 50 to 60 with COVID-19, enrolled during active disease.

The chain combines TRBV20-1 with TRBJ1-1; 8 nucleotides agree with TRBD1. Germline trimming cut 3 bases from V and 7 bases from J; bases unmatched to any gene: 10. Germline assignment: CDR1 DFQATT and CDR2 SNEGSKA (reference sequence). CDR3 length: 14 amino acids. This CDR3 is CSASLRGQSGEAFF. The CDR3 DNA follows: TGCAGTGCTAGTCTCAGGGGGCAAAGTGGTGAAGCTTTCTTT.

This chain links TRBV15 with TRBJ1-4; 8 bases agree with TRBD1. The CDR3 is 16 amino acids. J gave up 7 bases and V 1 base, and 8 bases lay outside the gene matches. Germline CDR1 is LNHNV and CDR2 is YYDKDF (reference sequence). In DNA, the CDR3 is TGTGCCACCAGCAGAGGAGGAGGGACAGGCCTTGAAAAACTGTTTTTT. It is translated as CATSRGGGTGLEKLFF.

The chain has TRBV2 and TRBJ1-5; TRBD1 is a possible D gene (5 bases). V lost 5 bases and J 4 bases, leaving 12 bases between the germline ends. The CDR3 contains 14 residues. Looked up from germline, CDR1 is SNHLY and CDR2 is FYNNEI. This CDR3 is CASSSTASNQPQHF. The CDR3, as DNA: TGTGCCAGCAGTTCGACAGCGAGTAATCAGCCCCAGCATTTT.

This clone was seen a single time. V gene TRBV24-1 combines with J gene TRBJ2-2, with 7 bases aligning to TRBD1. Per the germline V gene, CDR1 is KGHDR and CDR2 is SFDVKD. The length of the CDR3 is 12 residues. After removal of 6 bases from V and 6 bases from J, the junction contained 0 bases not matched to a gene. CDR3 residues: CATSQGAGELFF. The CDR3 DNA reads as TGTGCCACCAGTCAGGGGGCCGGGGAGCTGTTTTTT.

This clone was seen only a few times. The chain links TRBV4-2 to TRBJ1-5, with 7 bases lining up with TRBD1. The CDR3 extends over 15 amino acids. After removal of 1 base from V and 4 bases from J, the junction contained 4 bases not matched to a gene. Germline lookup yields CDR1 LGHNA and CDR2 YNFKEQ. In nucleotides, the CDR3 is TGTGCCAGCAGCCAAGGGACAGGCGGAAATCAGCCCCAGCATTTT. It encodes CASSQGTGGNQPQHF.

V gene TRBV6-1 combines with J gene TRBJ1-2, with D uncertain. This CDR3 is 13 amino acids long. The germline gives CDR1 MNHNS, CDR2 SASEGT. V lost 3 bases and J lost 5, with 10 bases in between. CDR3 sequence reads: CASSEMLQYGYTF. The CDR3 DNA follows: TGTGCCAGCAGTGAGATGTTACAATATGGCTACACCTTC.

The rearrangement joins TRBV5-1 to TRBJ1-1; TRBD1 matches 11 bases. The V gene's germline CDR1 is SGHRS and CDR2 YFSETQ. This CDR3 has 15 amino acids. The V segment lost 0 bases and the J segment 5 bases; nucleotides outside the gene matches: 3. The CDR3 is CASSLEGTGGTEAFF. The CDR3 DNA reads as TGCGCCAGCAGCTTGGAAGGGACAGGGGGAACTGAAGCTTTCTTT.

The rearrangement joins TRBV19 to TRBJ1-2; TRBD1 agrees at 10 bases. Germline trimming cut 7 bases from V and 7 bases from J; bases unmatched to any gene: 18. This CDR3 has 17 amino acids. CDR1 and CDR2 from the germline V gene are LNHDA and SQIVND (reference sequence). CDR3 nucleotide sequence: TGTGCCAGTAATTTCTCGCCGGACAGGGGGAAACGCGGTGGCTACACCTTC. As protein: CASNFSPDRGKRGGYTF.

Turning to this clone: One junction end disagrees with the germline gene, perhaps due to a read error. V gene TRBV5-5 combines with J gene TRBJ1-1; D remains ambiguous. This CDR3 spans 15 amino acids. The germline gives CDR1 SGHKS, CDR2 YYEKEE (reference sequence). The CDR3, as DNA: TGTGCCAGCACCTTGGGTTTTACATTGAACACTGAAGCTTTCTTT. The encoded protein is CASTLGFTLNTEAFF.

CDR3 bases: TGCGCCAGCAGCCACGTTCTGGGACTAGCGGGAGGGTCGGACACCGGGGAGCTGTTTTTT. Protein sequence: CASSHVLGLAGGSDTGELFF. The gene calls are TRBV4-1 and TRBJ2-2; 16 bases agree with TRBD2. V shed 3 bases and J 3 bases; nucleotides not matched to a gene: 10. CDR1 is MGHRA, CDR2 YSYEKL, per germline. The CDR3 is made up of 20 amino acids.

Regarding this clone: The sample contains more than one DNA sequence encoding this CDR3. The CDR3 region is CASSMTSGSYNEQFF. DNA for the CDR3: TGTGCCAGCAGCATGACTAGCGGAAGCTACAATGAGCAGTTCTTC. The chain joins TRBV7-3 to TRBJ2-1, with 9 bases that match TRBD2. Germline-derived CDR1 and CDR2 are SGHTA and FQGTGA. Trimming took 5 bases from V and 3 from J; bases not matched to a gene: 5. The CDR3 is made up of 15 amino acids.

V is TRBV27 and J is TRBJ2-1, with 10 bases fitting TRBD2. The CDR3 contains 17 residues. V was pared by 0 bases and J by 7 bases, with 9 bases of the junction left unmatched. The germline CDR1 and CDR2 sequences are MNHEY and SMNVEV (reference sequence). The CDR3 DNA reads as TGTGCCAGCAGTTTATCGAAGCGGGAGGGCCCCAGAAATGAGCAGTTCTTC. As protein: CASSLSKREGPRNEQFF.